This T cell receptor beta chain came from a study of CD4+ T cells in melanoma. The CDR3 spans 16 residues. The germline CDR1 and CDR2 sequences are SGHAT and FQNNGV. V was clipped by 1 base and J by 5 bases, with 17 bases between them. Concerning this clone: Its antigen is undetermined.

Profiling relied on immunoSEQ multiplex PCR, and the TCRdb table lists in-frame clones only, not all of them. The sample holds 9,500 to 11,000 clones, around two thirds seen once. Study results and caveats: Diverse differentiation states were reported for melanoma neoantigen-specific CD4+ T cells.

This TCR came from a human donor with melanoma. Sequencing was carried out using cells from a culture (not recorded whether cultured in vitro). The chain combines TRBV11-2 with TRBJ2-5, with D perhaps matching TRBD2 (5 bases). The CDR3 protein is CASSLVRGPSWETQYF. DNA for the CDR3: TGTGCCAGCAGCTTAGTGAGAGGGCCCTCTTGGGAGACCCAGTACTTC.